Listed here are 15 T cell receptor beta chains from one sample, sequenced in a study of blood T cell repertoires in COVID-19. The assay was immunoSEQ multiplex PCR, and TCRdb's table has in-frame clones only and misses some. The table includes 120,000 or so clones, 80% to 90% detected once. The sequenced sample was peripheral blood. Receptors originate from a man aged 65 to 85 with active or convalescent COVID-19.

This clone was found once. The chain employs TRBV4-1 and TRBJ2-3, with 9 positions matching TRBD1. This CDR3 has 15 residues. Germline trimming cut 6 bases from V and 3 bases from J; bases unmatched to any gene: 7. Germline CDR1 is MGHRA and CDR2 is YSYEKL. CDR3 coding DNA: TGCGCCAGCAGACCTCCGGGACAGGGAACAGATACGCAGTATTTT. Protein sequence: CASRPPGQGTDTQYF.

The chain couples TRBV24-1 to TRBJ2-5; TRBD2 matches 7 bases. Germline V lookup: CDR1 KGHDR, CDR2 SFDVKD. J was trimmed by 5 bases and V by 2 bases; bases with no gene match: 13. The CDR3 covers 17 residues. CDR3 loop: CATSDSRSGKLAETQYF. DNA of the CDR3: TGTGCCACCAGTGATTCAAGGAGCGGGAAACTCGCGGAGACCCAGTACTTC.

The gene calls are TRBV7-9 and TRBJ2-7, with D unresolved. V was pared by 4 bases and J by 7 bases, with 8 bases between. Germline CDR1 is SEHNR and CDR2 is FQNEAQ (reference sequence). CDR3 length equals 11 residues. CDR3 sequence (DNA): TGTGCCAGCAGCTCGCAAGCTGAGCAGTACTTC. Protein: CASSSQAEQYF.

By proportion, this clone is medium-sized (0.01 to 0.1%). The rearrangement uses TRBV6-6 and TRBJ2-5, with 9 positions matching TRBD2. The CDR3 is made up of 15 amino acids. Looked up from germline, CDR1 is MNHNY and CDR2 is SVGAGI (reference sequence). The ends lost 1 base at V and 5 bases at J; junction bases unmatched: 5. CDR3 sequence: CASSYYSGSGETQYF. The CDR3 DNA follows: TGTGCCAGCAGTTACTATAGCGGGAGTGGGGAGACCCAGTACTTC.

V is TRBV18 and J is TRBJ2-3, with D possibly being TRBD1 (6 bases). The CDR3 loop spans 15 amino acids. Germline values: CDR1 KGHSH, CDR2 LQKENI. V was pared by 0 bases and J by 0 bases, with 7 bases between. The CDR3 is CASSPPGASTDTQYF. CDR3 DNA sequence: TGTGCCAGCTCACCACCGGGGGCGAGCACAGATACGCAGTATTTT.

The rearrangement uses TRBV24-1 and TRBJ1-1; D gene ambiguous. Per the germline V gene, CDR1 is KGHDR and CDR2 is SFDVKD. This CDR3 has 13 amino acids. V lost 1 base and J 5 bases, leaving 7 bases between the germline ends. CDR3 in DNA: TGTGCCACCAGTGATTTTGAGTATACTGAAGCTTTCTTT. Residues: CATSDFEYTEAFF.

The chain joins TRBV28 to TRBJ1-1; 7 bases match TRBD1. Germline V lookup: CDR1 MDHEN, CDR2 SYDVKM. V trimming: 4 bases; J trimming: 5 bases; junction bases outside the gene matches: 7. The CDR3 sequence is 14 residues long. The CDR3 spells CASSSTGAVTEAFF. DNA of the CDR3: TGTGCCAGCAGTTCTACAGGGGCGGTGACTGAAGCTTTCTTT.

The chain recombines TRBV4-1 with TRBJ2-7; TRBD2 matches at 12 bases. This CDR3 has 16 amino acids. CDR1 is MGHRA and CDR2 is YSYEKL in the germline V gene. Unmatched junction bases numbered 7, after V lost 0 bases and J lost 7 bases. CDR3 sequence reads: CASSQDRGLAGVEQYF. In DNA form, the CDR3 reads TGCGCCAGCAGCCAAGATCGGGGACTAGCGGGCGTAGAGCAGTACTTC.

In this sample, this clone turned up once. This rearrangement joins TRBV24-1 to TRBJ2-7; D might be TRBD1 (5 bases). CDR3 size: 14 residues. Trimming stripped 3 bases from V and 5 bases from J, with 13 bases between. Germline CDR1 is KGHDR and CDR2 is SFDVKD. The CDR3 sequence: CATSDPSRENEQYF. Written as DNA, the CDR3 is TGTGCCACCAGTGATCCGTCCAGGGAAAACGAGCAGTACTTC.

V usage is TRBV28 and J usage is TRBJ1-2; 7 bases line up with TRBD1. CDR3 length: 13 amino acids. Germline V lookup: CDR1 MDHEN, CDR2 SYDVKM. CDR3 protein: CWCRGVFDYGYTF. For the CDR3, the DNA is TGTTGGTGCAGGGGGGTCTTTGACTATGGCTACACCTTC.

The chain joins TRBV6-2 or TRBV6-3 to TRBJ1-2, with unresolved D. V lost 6 bases to trimming and J lost 5 bases, with 19 bases between them. The CDR3 is 15 amino acids. Germline V gene data show CDR1 as MNHEY and CDR2 as SVGEGT. DNA of the CDR3: TGTGCCAGCAGCCAGCGGCAGAGCATAAATTATGGCTACACCTTC. Protein: CASSQRQSINYGYTF.

This chain connects TRBV11-2 to TRBJ2-5; D unresolved. Trimming cost V 5 bases and J 4 bases, with 8 bases left between them. The V gene's germline CDR1 is SGHAT and CDR2 FQNNGV. The CDR3 covers 12 residues. The CDR3 is CASSPVGETQYF. CDR3 coding DNA: TGTGCCAGCAGCCCGGTCGGAGAGACCCAGTACTTC. The full variable domain, in which reference TRBV11-2 and TRBJ2-5 provide the parts outside the CDR3, is EAGVAQSPRYKIIEKRQSVAFWCNPISGHATLYWYQQILGQGPKLLIQFQNNGVVDDSQLPKDRFSAERLKGVDSTLKIQPAKLEDSAVYLCASSPVGETQYFGPGTRLLVL.

The chain links TRBV5-1 to TRBJ2-3; 7 bases map to TRBD2. The trim removed 1 base at V and 4 bases at J, leaving 9 bases unmatched. The CDR3 runs to 16 residues. Germline assignment: CDR1 SGHRS and CDR2 YFSETQ. The CDR3 nucleotides read TGCGCCAGCAGCTTGAGTGGGGGGGTTACCTCAGATACGCAGTATTTT. Translating gives CASSLSGGVTSDTQYF.

This chain joins TRBV6-2 or TRBV6-3 and TRBJ1-5; D gene ambiguous. This CDR3 has 14 amino acids. Germline loops: CDR1 MNHEY, CDR2 SVGEGT. Trimming cost V 5 bases and J 0 bases, with 8 bases left between them. The DNA of the CDR3 is TGTGCCAGCAGTCAAACATCTAGCAATCAGCCCCAGCATTTT. It yields the protein CASSQTSSNQPQHF.

The gene calls are TRBV10-2 and TRBJ2-7; 7 positions agree with TRBD2. The germline gives CDR1 WSHSY, CDR2 SAAADI. The CDR3 runs to 14 residues. Losses at the gene ends were 5 bases for V and 1 base for J; bases not matched to a gene: 5. The CDR3 sequence: CASSRAGISYEQYF. CDR3 nucleotides: TGCGCCAGCAGTAGAGCGGGGATTTCCTACGAGCAGTACTTC.